A selection of T cell receptor beta chains follows, all from one sample in a study of radiation and T cells in renal cell carcinoma. This table comes from immunoSEQ multiplex PCR, and its TCRdb copy is limited to in-frame clones, with some not included. Of 50,000 to 70,000 clones in the sample, over 60% were seen once. Sequencing was performed on blood, taken from a patient whose treatment included radiotherapy and nephrectomy. These receptor sequences come from a man in his 60s with renal cell carcinoma. The conserved cysteine and the conserved F or W are not part of the CDR3 here.

V gene,CDR3 protein
TRBV4-3,ASSQGDSRNIQY
TRBV6-1,ACASADGTGELF
TRBV9,ASSVGLANTDTQY
TRBV7-9,ASSGGETQY
TRBV5-6,ASSLGRLPNTEAF
TRBV11-3,ASSLRASTEAF
TRBV6-5,ASSYVQGYGYT
TRBV19,ASSIVPTPQPQH
TRBV5-6,ASSSRINYEQY
TRBV5-6,ASTGTGGLRAF
TRBV29-1,SATVKPSYNEQF
TRBV9,ASSAGGPNTGELF
TRBV15,ATSEGLDQPQH
TRBV2,ASERGPGLAGAVSDTQY
TRBV30,AWSGEVEKLF
TRBV19,ASSIRDSYEQY
TRBV16,ASSQSITAGQETQY
TRBV19,ASSIGSTSTDTQY
TRBV27,ASSSLTTGLYRNQPQH
TRBV6-5,ASSYSGSTANYGYT
TRBV5-6,ASSFSLPGSSYNEQF
TRBV5-1,ASSRMAGGGTGELF
TRBV6-5,ASSNRQGGDYGYT
TRBV5-1,ASSLALAGGNIQY
TRBV7-9,ASSTAGQNTEAF
TRBV27,ASGSDRGPTDTQY
TRBV28,ASSSDRGPTNEKLF
TRBV6-6,ASSYRGQGAGETQY
TRBV12-5,ASGLPMGGPSHGYT
TRBV4-3,ASSQERSGNEQY
TRBV10-3,AISTAGTGANQPQH
TRBV11-2,ASSPPFRDRGRNSYGYT
TRBV5-8,ASSPPGLAGDTQY
TRBV29-1,SGPFSGANVLT
TRBV13,ASSLDRSNYGYT
TRBV5-8,ASSLGQYSEKLF
TRBV19,ASSSWGRDGAVDYGYT
TRBV5-5,ASSLGVGRDGYT
TRBV7-2,ATAGQGGKETQY
TRBV5-1,ASSPREGSTEAF
TRBV5-5,ASSTPAGGAQEQY
TRBV18,ASSSGTGDRTEAF
TRBV5-1,ASSVDGSDYNEQF
TRBV15,ATSREVRGPTGNTIY
TRBV5-1,ASSQDGANTGELF
TRBV5-1,ASSSIQGASTDTQY
TRBV7-2,ASSGRGNEQY
TRBV11-3,ASSPGTAWNNEQF
TRBV9,ASSRSGGGRRGYT
TRBV25-1,ASSVLDLSTEAF
TRBV25-1,ASSEGRFVQY
TRBV5-1,ASSLVRGGNEQF
TRBV10-3,AISEQSEELF